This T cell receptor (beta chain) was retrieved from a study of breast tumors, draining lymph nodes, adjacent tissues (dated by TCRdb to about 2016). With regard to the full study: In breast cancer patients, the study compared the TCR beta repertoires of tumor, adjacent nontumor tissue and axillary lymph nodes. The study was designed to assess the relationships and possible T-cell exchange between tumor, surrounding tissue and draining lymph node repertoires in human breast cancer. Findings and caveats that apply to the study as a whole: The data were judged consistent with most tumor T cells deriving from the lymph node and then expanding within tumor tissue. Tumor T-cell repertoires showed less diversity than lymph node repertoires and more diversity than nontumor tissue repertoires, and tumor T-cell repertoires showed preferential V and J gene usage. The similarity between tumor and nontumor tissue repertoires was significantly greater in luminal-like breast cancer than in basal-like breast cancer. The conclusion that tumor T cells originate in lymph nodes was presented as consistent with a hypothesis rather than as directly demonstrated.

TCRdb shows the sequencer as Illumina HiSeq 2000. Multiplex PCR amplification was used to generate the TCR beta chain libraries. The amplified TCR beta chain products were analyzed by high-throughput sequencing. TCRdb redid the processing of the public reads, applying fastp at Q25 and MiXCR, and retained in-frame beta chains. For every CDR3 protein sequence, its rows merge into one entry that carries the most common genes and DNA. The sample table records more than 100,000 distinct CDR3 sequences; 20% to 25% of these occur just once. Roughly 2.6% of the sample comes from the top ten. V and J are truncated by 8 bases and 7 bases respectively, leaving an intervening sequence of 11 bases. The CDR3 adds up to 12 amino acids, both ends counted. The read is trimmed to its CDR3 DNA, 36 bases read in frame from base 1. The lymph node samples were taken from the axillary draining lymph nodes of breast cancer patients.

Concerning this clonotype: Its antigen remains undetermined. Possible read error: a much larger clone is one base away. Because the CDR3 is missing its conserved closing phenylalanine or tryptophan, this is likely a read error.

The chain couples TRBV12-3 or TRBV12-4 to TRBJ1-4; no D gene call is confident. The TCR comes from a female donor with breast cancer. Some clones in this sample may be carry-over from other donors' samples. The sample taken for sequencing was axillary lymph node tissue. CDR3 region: CASAPRGEKLFI. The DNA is TGTGCCAGCGCCCCCCGGGGTGAAAAACTGTTTATT.